This T cell receptor (beta chain) was recovered during a study of cytomegalovirus exposure and HLA in healthy donors. Across the study: Some 85 million unique TCRs, all from HLA-typed donors, were included in an early release of the data. The Caucasian-associated ancestry cluster contained 81% of the approximately 420 genotyped donors. Study-level points and caveats: Later analysis identified a missense DCLRE1C variant that was linked to TCR beta V- and J-gene trimming. The study carried out a later analysis of TCR beta sequences. It associated about 15,000 of them with specific HLA alleles at a false discovery rate of 0.05.

With 60 Vbeta and 13 Jbeta primers, the PCR was carried out. TCRdb's table, derived via immunoSEQ multiplex PCR, lists solely in-frame clones and lacks some. Of about 160,000 clones detected, about 75% appear once; the ten largest clones hold under 2.5%. Remarks on this clone: Its antigen is as yet unknown.

The germline gives CDR1 KGHSH, CDR2 LQKENI. The ends lost 4 bases at V and 1 base at J; junction bases unmatched: 2. The CDR3 sequence is 15 residues long. This clonotype was obtained from a female donor in good health and CMV-seronegative. Sequencing was done on a sample of PBMCs. The chain links TRBV18 to TRBJ1-5; 9 nucleotides line up with TRBD1. The CDR3 DNA is TGTGCCAGCTCACTACAGGGGGCGAGCAATCAGCCCCAGCATTTT. Encoded protein: CASSLQGASNQPQHF.